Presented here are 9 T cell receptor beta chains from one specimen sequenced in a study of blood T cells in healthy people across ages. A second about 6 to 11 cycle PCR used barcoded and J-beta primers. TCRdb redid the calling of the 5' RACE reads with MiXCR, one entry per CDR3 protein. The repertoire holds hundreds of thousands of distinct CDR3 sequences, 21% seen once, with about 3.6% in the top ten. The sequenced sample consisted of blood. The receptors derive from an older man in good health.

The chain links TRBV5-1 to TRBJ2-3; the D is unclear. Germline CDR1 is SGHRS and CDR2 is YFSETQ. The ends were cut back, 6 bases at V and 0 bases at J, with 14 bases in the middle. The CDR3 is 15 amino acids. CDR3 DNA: TGCGCCAGCAAAAAGGACGGCTCTAGCACAGATACGCAGTATTTT. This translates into CASKKDGSSTDTQYF.

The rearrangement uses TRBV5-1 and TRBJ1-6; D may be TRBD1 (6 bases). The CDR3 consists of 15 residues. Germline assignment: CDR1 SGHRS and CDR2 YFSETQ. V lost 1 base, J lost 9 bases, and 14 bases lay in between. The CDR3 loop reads CASSLPGQFASPLHF. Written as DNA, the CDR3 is TGCGCCAGCAGCTTGCCGGGACAATTTGCTTCACCCCTCCACTTT. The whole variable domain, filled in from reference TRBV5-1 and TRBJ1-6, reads KAGVTQTPRYLIKTRGQQVTLSCSPISGHRSVSWYQQTPGQGLQFLFEYFSETQRNKGNFPGRFSGRQFSNSRSEMNVSTLELGDSALYLCASSLPGQFASPLHFGNGTRLTVT.

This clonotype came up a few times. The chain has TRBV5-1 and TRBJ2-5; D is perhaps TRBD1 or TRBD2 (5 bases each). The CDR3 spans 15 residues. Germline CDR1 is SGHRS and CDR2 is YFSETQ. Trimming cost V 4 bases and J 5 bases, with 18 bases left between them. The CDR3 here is CASSTGTGSLETQYF. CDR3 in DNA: TGCGCCAGCAGCACTGGGACGGGATCCTTGGAGACCCAGTACTTC. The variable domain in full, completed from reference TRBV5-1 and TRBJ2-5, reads KAGVTQTPRYLIKTRGQQVTLSCSPISGHRSVSWYQQTPGQGLQFLFEYFSETQRNKGNFPGRFSGRQFSNSRSEMNVSTLELGDSALYLCASSTGTGSLETQYFGPGTRLLVL.

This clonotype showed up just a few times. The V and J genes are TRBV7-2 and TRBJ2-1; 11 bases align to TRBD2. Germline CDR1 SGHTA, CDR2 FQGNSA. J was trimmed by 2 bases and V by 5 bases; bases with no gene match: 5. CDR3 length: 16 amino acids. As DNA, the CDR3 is TGTGCCAGCAGCCGAAGGGGACTAGCGGCCTACAATGAGCAGTTCTTC. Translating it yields CASSRRGLAAYNEQFF.

This CDR3 reads CASSHDRRPYEQYF. As DNA, the CDR3 is TGTGCCAGCAGCCATGACAGGAGACCCTACGAGCAGTACTTC. V usage is TRBV3-1 and J usage is TRBJ2-5; tentatively, D is TRBD1 (6 bases). The closer fit of TRBJ2-7 to the DNA end suggests the J call may be wrong. Germline CDR1 and CDR2: LGHDT and YNNKEL (reference sequence). CDR3 length: 14 amino acids.

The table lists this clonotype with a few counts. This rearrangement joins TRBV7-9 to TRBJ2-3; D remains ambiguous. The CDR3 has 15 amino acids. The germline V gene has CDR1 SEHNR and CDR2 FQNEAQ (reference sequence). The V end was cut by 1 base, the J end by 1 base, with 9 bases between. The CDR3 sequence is CASSLGGPRTDTQYF. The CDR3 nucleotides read TGTGCCAGCAGCTTAGGAGGACCGCGCACAGATACGCAGTATTTT. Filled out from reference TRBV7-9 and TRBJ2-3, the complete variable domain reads DTGVSQNPRHKITKRGQNVTFRCDPISEHNRLYWYRQTLGQGPEFLTYFQNEAQLEKSRLLSDRFSAERPKGSFSTLEIQRTEQGDSAMYLCASSLGGPRTDTQYFGPGTRLTVL.

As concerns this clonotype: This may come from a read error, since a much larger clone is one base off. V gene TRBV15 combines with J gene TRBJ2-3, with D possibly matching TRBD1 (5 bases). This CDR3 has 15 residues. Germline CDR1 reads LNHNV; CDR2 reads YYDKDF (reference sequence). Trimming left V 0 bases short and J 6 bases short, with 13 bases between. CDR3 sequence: CATSRDMAGRDTQYF. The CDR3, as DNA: TGTGCCACCAGCAGAGATATGGCAGGGCGGGATACGCAGTATTTT.

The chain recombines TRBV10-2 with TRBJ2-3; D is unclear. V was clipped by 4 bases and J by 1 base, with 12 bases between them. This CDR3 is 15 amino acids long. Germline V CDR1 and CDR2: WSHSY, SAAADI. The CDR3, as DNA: TGCGCCAGCAGTGGCCCCACCGGAGGCACAGATACGCAGTATTTT. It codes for CASSGPTGGTDTQYF.

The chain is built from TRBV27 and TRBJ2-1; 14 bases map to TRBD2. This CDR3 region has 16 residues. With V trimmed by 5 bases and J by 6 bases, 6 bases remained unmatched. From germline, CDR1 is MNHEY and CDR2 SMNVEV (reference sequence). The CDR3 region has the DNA TGTGCCAGCAGTAAGCGACTAGCGGGAGGGCCCAATGAGCAGTTCTTC. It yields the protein CASSKRLAGGPNEQFF.